These T cell receptor beta chains were read from a single sample in a study of blood T cell repertoires in COVID-19. TCRdb's table, derived via immunoSEQ multiplex PCR, lists solely in-frame clones and lacks some. The sample yields 120,000 or so clones, over 60% seen once. Sequencing used peripheral blood. The source of these receptors is an elderly woman with acute or convalescent COVID-19. Both conserved end residues are trimmed from each CDR3. The D gene is left open where the match is weak.

-,TRBV7-2,TRBJ2-5,ASSLGSGQETQY
-,TRBV7-2,TRBJ2-2,ASSKGQPNTGELF
-,TRBV5-5,TRBJ2-1,ASSLYLGQDPSYNEQF
-,TRBV14,TRBJ1-1,ASSPDSRQPNTEAF
TRBD1,TRBV19,TRBJ1-5,ASSQSGGSQPQH
-,TRBV28,TRBJ1-2,ASSLGRVGYGYT
-,TRBV14,TRBJ1-1,ASRNQGLTEAF
-,TRBV9,TRBJ2-4,ASSVGLDGLNIQY
-,TRBV5-1,TRBJ2-5,ASSLMASQETQY
TRBD1,TRBV9,TRBJ1-2,AGAARGDYGYT
-,TRBV5-1,TRBJ1-2,ASSLVAGRYT
TRBD1,TRBV30,TRBJ1-5,AWTRTGNNQPQH
TRBD1,TRBV5-1,TRBJ1-2,ASSQNPTGNYGYT
TRBD1,TRBV19,TRBJ1-2,ASSMGQGANYGYT
TRBD1,TRBV7-9,TRBJ2-3,ASSLTGGTDTQY
TRBD2,TRBV30,TRBJ2-1,AWSTLSGSGYNEQF
-,TRBV19,TRBJ1-2,ASSIGGSSGYT
-,TRBV5-6,TRBJ1-4,ASSSGGTVFEKLF
-,TRBV12-3/TRBV12-4,TRBJ2-7,ASSLAGPYEQY
-,TRBV15,TRBJ1-5,ATSRGESSQPQH
-,TRBV5-1,TRBJ2-7,ASSLETGTYEQY
TRBD1,TRBV6-5,TRBJ1-2,ASRGTANYGYT
-,TRBV4-3,TRBJ2-2,ASSKLGAAGELF
-,TRBV5-1,TRBJ1-1,ASSLELGSTEAF
-,TRBV18,TRBJ2-7,ASSPEFYEQY
-,TRBV5-6,TRBJ1-6,ASSQQGIGSPLH
-,TRBV19,TRBJ1-2,ASMGSGLGYGYT
-,TRBV5-5,TRBJ2-5,ASSLADQETQY
TRBD1,TRBV3-1/TRBV3-2,TRBJ1-5,ASTSTGAGEPQH
-,TRBV5-6,TRBJ2-7,ASSLAVSYEQY
-,TRBV5-1,TRBJ2-7,ASSSPGQAAEQY
-,TRBV4-3,TRBJ2-7,ASSQDDKTGQY
-,TRBV4-3,TRBJ2-2,ASSQDQWNTGELF
TRBD2,TRBV5-1,TRBJ2-3,ASGGEYTDTQY
TRBD1,TRBV5-1,TRBJ1-4,ASSHGQGRDEKLF
-,TRBV7-9,TRBJ2-7,ASSATGTPAYEQY
TRBD2,TRBV4-2,TRBJ2-5,ASSPSGGKETQY
TRBD1,TRBV19,TRBJ2-7,ASSDRGFSEQY
-,TRBV19,TRBJ2-5,ASSTPTAGLEGETQY
TRBD1,TRBV7-8,TRBJ1-5,ASSPDRGQPQH
-,TRBV28,TRBJ1-2,ASSSEGQGNYGYT
TRBD2,TRBV6-5,TRBJ2-5,ASTHGGAGETQY
TRBD2,TRBV5-1,TRBJ2-3,ASSSPGLAGYTDTQY
-,TRBV10-1,TRBJ1-1,ASSETNRGNTEAF
-,TRBV18,TRBJ2-5,ASSLAGYQETQY
-,TRBV30,TRBJ1-2,AWFPPDRFVNQYNYGYT
-,TRBV29-1,TRBJ1-2,SVVTLPPRPPTNGYT
-,TRBV2,TRBJ1-1,ASSERGRDLNTEAF
-,TRBV5-1,TRBJ1-1,ASSPDVSGGDEAF
-,TRBV18,TRBJ2-1,ASSPPMRYQQF
-,TRBV18,TRBJ1-4,ASSPLGQTGRRDEKLF
-,TRBV2,TRBJ1-4,ASSPGTEKLF
TRBD2,TRBV29-1,TRBJ2-3,SGETSGGADTQY